Listed here are 5 T cell receptor beta chains from one sample, sequenced in a study of blood T cell repertoires in COVID-19. Using immunoSEQ multiplex PCR, the repertoire was profiled, and TCRdb retains in-frame clones only, with some absent. The data show 150,000 or so clones, with about 90% seen just once and less than 0.6% held by the top ten. The sample consisted of peripheral blood. The receptors originated from a man aged 45-60 years with acute or convalescent COVID-19.

The chain combines TRBV6-6 with TRBJ2-7; TRBD2 matches 13 bases. The CDR3 runs 14 residues. CDR1 MNHNY and CDR2 SVGAGI come from the germline V gene (reference sequence). With V trimmed by 4 bases and J by 7 bases, 4 bases remained unmatched. CDR3 amino acids: CASSSRTSGSEQYF. The CDR3 DNA sequence: TGTGCCAGCAGTTCGAGGACTAGCGGGAGTGAGCAGTACTTC.

The CDR3 here is CASSISTGRANVLTF. The CDR3 coding sequence is TGTGCCAGCAGTATTTCGACAGGGAGGGCCAACGTCCTGACTTTC. The rearrangement joins TRBV6-5 to TRBJ2-6, with 7 bases aligning to TRBD1. J was trimmed by 5 bases and V by 5 bases; bases with no gene match: 6. Germline values: CDR1 MNHEY, CDR2 SVGAGI. The CDR3 consists of 15 residues.

The chain uses TRBV11-2 and TRBJ1-1; D is unclear. Germline values: CDR1 SGHAT, CDR2 FQNNGV. CDR3 size: 12 residues. V was trimmed by 5 bases and J by 7 bases, leaving 11 bases between them. CDR3 residues: CASSPDGVEAFF. CDR3 nucleotide sequence: TGTGCCAGCAGCCCAGACGGGGTTGAAGCTTTCTTT.

CDR3: CASSPRLAMTYEQYF. The CDR3 DNA reads TGTGCCAGCAGCCCCCGACTAGCGATGACCTACGAGCAGTACTTC. The rearrangement links TRBV6-2 or TRBV6-3 to TRBJ2-7, with 8 bases fitting TRBD2. V shed 6 bases and J 2 bases; nucleotides not matched to a gene: 9. Germline-derived CDR1 and CDR2 are MNHEY and SVGEGT. This CDR3 region has 15 residues.

The chain uses TRBV30 and TRBJ1-2, with 7 bases identical to TRBD1. J gave up 1 base and V 1 base, and 6 bases lay outside the gene matches. Germline CDR1 is GTSNPN and CDR2 is SVGIG (reference sequence). The length of the CDR3 is 15 residues. The CDR3 DNA reads as TGTGCCTGGAGTGCAGAGGGGGCTAATAACTATGGCTACACCTTC. It yields the protein CAWSAEGANNYGYTF.